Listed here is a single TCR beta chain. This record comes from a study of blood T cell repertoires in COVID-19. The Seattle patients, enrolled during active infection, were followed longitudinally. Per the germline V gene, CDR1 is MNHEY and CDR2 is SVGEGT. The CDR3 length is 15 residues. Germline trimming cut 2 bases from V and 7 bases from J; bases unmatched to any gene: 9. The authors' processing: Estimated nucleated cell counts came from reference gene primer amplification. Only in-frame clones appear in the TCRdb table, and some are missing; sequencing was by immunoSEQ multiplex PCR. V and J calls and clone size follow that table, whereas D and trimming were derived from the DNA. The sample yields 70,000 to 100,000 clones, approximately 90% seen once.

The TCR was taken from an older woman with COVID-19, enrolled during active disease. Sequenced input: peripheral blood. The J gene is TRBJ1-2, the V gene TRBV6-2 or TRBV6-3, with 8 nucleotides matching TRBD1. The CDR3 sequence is CASSYPPDRVGGYTF. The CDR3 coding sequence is TGTGCCAGCAGTTACCCCCCGGACAGGGTGGGTGGCTACACCTTC.